These 2 T cell receptor beta chains originate from one sample sequenced in a study of shared clonotypes between healthy human individuals. The naive CD8 population came from CD45RO-negative cells selected for CCR7, without terminally differentiated effector memory CD45RA+ cells. Assay: immunoSEQ multiplex PCR; the TCRdb copy retains only in-frame clones and omits some. Of fewer than 850,000 clones in the sample, 96% were seen once. The material sequenced was naive CD8+ T cells sorted from blood. The origin of the receptors is a man younger than 40 in good health.

The chain couples TRBV5-1 to TRBJ2-7; a possible D gene is TRBD2 (6 bases). The V end lost 4 bases, the J end lost 1 base, and 15 bases lay between the germline ends. The V gene's germline CDR1 is SGHRS and CDR2 YFSETQ. The CDR3 runs to 15 residues. The CDR3 sequence is CASSATPGVSYEQYF. DNA for the CDR3: TGCGCCAGCAGCGCAACACCGGGAGTTTCCTACGAGCAGTACTTC.

The V call is TRBV28, the J call TRBJ2-7, with D unresolved. Trimming pared 3 bases from V and 6 bases from J, leaving 9 bases between. Germline V gene sequence: CDR1 MDHEN, CDR2 SYDVKM. The CDR3 consists of 12 residues. Here the CDR3 DNA reads TGTGCCAGCAGTTTTGGGGTCGGCGAGCAGTACTTC. It translates to CASSFGVGEQYF.